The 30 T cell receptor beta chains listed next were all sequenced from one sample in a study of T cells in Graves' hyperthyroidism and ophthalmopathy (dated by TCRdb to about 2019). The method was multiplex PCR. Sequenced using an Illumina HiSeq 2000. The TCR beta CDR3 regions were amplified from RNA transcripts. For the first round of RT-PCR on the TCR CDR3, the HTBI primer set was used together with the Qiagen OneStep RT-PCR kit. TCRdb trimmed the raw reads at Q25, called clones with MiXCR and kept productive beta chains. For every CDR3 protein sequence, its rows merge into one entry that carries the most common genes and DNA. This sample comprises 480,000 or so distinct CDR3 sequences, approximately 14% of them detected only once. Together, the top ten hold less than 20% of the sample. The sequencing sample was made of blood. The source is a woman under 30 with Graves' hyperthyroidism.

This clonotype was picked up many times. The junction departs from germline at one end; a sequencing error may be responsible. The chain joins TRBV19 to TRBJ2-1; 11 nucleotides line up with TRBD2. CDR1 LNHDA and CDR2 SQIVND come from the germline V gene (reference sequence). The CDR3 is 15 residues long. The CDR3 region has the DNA TGTGCCAGCAGTATAGCGGGAGGGTCCTACAATGAGCAGTTCTTC. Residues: CASSIAGGSYNEQFF.

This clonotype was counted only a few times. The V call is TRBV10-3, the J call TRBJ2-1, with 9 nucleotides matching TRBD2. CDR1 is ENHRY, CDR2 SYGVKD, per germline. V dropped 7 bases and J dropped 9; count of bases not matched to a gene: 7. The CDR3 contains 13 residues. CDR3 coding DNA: TGTGCCATCACAGCGGGAGGCCCTGGTGAGCAGTTCTTC. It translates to CAITAGGPGEQFF.

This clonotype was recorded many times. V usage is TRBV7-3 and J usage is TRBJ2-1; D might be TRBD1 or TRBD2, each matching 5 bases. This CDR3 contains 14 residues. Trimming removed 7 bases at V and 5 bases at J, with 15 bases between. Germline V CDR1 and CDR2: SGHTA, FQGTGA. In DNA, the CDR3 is TGTGCCAGCACGCCGGGACCGAAAGACAATGAGCAGTTCTTC. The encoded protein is CASTPGPKDNEQFF.

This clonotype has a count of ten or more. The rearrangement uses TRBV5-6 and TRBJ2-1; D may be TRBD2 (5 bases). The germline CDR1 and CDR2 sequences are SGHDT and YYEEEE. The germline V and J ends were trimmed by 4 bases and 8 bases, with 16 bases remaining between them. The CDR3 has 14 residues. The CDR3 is CASSRVISEYEQFF. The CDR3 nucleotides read TGTGCCAGCAGCCGCGTTATTAGCGAGTATGAGCAGTTCTTC. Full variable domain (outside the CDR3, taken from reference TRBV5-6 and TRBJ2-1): DAGVTQSPTHLIKTRGQQVTLRCSPKSGHDTVSWYQQALGQGPQFIFQYYEEEERQRGNFPDRFSGHQFPNYSSELNVNALLLGDSALYLCASSRVISEYEQFFGPGTRLTVL.

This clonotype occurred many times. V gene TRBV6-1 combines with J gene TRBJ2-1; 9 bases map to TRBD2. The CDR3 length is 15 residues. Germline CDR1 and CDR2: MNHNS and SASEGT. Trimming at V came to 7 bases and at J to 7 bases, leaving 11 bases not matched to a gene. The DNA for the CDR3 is TGTGCCAGCATTCGCTCGGGACTAGCAGGGAATGAGCAGTTCTTC. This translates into CASIRSGLAGNEQFF.

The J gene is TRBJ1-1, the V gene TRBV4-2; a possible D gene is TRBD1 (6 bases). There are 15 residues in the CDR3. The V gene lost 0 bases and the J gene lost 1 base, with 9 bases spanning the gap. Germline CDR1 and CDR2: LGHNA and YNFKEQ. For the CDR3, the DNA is TGTGCCAGCAGCCAAGAGGCGGGGGCGAACACTGAAGCTTTCTTT. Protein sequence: CASSQEAGANTEAFF.

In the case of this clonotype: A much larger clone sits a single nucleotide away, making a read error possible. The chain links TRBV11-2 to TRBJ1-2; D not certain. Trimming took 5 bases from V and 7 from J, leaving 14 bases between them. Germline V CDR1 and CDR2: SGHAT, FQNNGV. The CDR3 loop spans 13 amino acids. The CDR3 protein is CASSHNKDGGYTF. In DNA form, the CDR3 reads TGTGCCAGCAGCCACAACAAGGATGGTGGCTACACCTTC.

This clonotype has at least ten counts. CDR3 sequence reads: CSARTALVAFF. CDR3 bases: TGCAGTGCTAGAACGGCCCTAGTAGCTTTCTTT. This chain joins TRBV20-1 and TRBJ1-1; no firm D call. The CDR3 consists of 11 residues. Germline V gene sequence: CDR1 DFQATT, CDR2 SNEGSKA (reference sequence). V gave up 2 bases and J gave up 10 bases, with 11 bases separating them.

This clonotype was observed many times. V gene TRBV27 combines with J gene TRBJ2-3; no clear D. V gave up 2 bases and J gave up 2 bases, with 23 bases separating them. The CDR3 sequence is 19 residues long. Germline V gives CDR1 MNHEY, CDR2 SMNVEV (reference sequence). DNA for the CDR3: TGTGCCAGCAGTTTAGGCGAACAGACGTATAGGGCTAACACAGATACGCAGTATTTT. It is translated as CASSLGEQTYRANTDTQYF.

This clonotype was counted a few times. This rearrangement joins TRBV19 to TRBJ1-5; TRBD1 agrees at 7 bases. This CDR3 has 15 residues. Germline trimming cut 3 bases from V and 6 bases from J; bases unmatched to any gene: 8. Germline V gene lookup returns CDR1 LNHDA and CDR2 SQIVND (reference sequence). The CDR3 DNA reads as TGTGCCAGTAGTATTGGTACGGCAGGGGGTCAGCCCCAGCATTTT. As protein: CASSIGTAGGQPQHF.

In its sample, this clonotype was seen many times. The CDR3 reads CASSSWASGSTDTQYF. CDR3 DNA: TGTGCCAGCAGCTCCTGGGCTAGCGGGAGCACAGATACGCAGTATTTT. The V gene is TRBV7-2, the J gene TRBJ2-3, with 8 bases that match TRBD2. The J segment lost 0 bases and the V segment lost 4 bases, leaving 6 bases of the junction unmatched. This CDR3 comprises 16 residues. The germline CDR1 and CDR2 sequences are SGHTA and FQGNSA.

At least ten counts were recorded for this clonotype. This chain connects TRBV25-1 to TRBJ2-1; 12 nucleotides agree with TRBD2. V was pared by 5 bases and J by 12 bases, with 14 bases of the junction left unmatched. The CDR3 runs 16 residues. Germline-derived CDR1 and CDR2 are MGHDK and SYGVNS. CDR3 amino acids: CASSPRLAGVLVGQFF. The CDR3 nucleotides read TGTGCCAGCAGTCCCCGACTAGCGGGAGTACTAGTAGGGCAGTTCTTC.

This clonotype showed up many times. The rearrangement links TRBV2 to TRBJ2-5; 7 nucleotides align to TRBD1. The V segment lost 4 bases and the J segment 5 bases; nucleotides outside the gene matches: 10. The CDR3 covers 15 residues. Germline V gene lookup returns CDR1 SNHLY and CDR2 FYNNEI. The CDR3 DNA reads TGTGCCAGCAGTGGGGGACAGCCGGGGTTGGAGACCCAGTACTTC. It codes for CASSGGQPGLETQYF.

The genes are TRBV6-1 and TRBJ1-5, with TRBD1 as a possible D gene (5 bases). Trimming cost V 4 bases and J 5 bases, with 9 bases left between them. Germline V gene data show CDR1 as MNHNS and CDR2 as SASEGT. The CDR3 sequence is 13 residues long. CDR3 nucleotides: TGTGCCAGCAGTGGGGACCGGTATCAGCCCCAGCATTTT. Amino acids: CASSGDRYQPQHF.

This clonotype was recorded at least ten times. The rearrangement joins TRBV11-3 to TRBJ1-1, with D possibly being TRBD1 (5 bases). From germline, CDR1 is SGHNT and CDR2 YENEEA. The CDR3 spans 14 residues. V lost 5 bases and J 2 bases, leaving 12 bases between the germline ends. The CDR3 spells CASSLRQPNTEAFF. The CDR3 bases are TGTGCCAGCAGCCTGAGACAGCCTAACACTGAAGCTTTCTTT.

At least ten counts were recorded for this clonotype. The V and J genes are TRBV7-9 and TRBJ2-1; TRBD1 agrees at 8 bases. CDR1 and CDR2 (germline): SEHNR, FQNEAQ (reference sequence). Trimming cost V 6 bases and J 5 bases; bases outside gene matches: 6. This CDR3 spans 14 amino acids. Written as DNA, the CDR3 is TGTGCCAGCAGACCCTGGACAGGGCACAATGAGCAGTTCTTC. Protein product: CASRPWTGHNEQFF.

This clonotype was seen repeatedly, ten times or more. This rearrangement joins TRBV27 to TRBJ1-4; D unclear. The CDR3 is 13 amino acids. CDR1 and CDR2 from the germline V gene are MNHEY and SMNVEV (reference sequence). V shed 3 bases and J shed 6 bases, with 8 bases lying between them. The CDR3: CASSFSGYEKLFF. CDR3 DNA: TGTGCCAGCAGTTTTAGCGGGTATGAAAAACTGTTTTTT.

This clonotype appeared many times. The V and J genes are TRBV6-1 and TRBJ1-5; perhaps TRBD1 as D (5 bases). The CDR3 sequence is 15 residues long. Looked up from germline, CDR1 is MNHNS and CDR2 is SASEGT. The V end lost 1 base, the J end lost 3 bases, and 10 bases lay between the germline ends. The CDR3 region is CASSEGQTPNQPQHF. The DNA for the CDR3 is TGTGCCAGCAGTGAAGGACAGACCCCCAATCAGCCCCAGCATTTT.

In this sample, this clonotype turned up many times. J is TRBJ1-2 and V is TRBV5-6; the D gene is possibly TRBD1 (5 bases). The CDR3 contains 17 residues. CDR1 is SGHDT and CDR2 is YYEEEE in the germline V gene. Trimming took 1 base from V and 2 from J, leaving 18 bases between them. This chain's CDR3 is CASSLRGLNLPNYGYTF. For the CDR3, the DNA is TGTGCCAGCAGCTTGAGGGGTCTAAACCTACCAAACTATGGCTACACCTTC. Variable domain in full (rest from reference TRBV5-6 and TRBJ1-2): DAGVTQSPTHLIKTRGQQVTLRCSPKSGHDTVSWYQQALGQGPQFIFQYYEEEERQRGNFPDRFSGHQFPNYSSELNVNALLLGDSALYLCASSLRGLNLPNYGYTFGSGTRLTVV.

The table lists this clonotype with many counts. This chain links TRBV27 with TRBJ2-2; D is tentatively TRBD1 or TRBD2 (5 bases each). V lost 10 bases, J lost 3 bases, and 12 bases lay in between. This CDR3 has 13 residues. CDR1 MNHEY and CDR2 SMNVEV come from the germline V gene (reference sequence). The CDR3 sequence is CATRVGDTGELFF. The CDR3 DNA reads TGTGCCACCAGGGTGGGGGACACCGGGGAGCTGTTTTTT.

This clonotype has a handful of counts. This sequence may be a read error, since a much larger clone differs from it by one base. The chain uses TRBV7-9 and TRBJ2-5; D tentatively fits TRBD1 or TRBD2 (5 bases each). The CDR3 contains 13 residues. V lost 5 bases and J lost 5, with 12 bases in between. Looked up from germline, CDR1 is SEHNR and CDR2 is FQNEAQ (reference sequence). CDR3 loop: CASSPGRLETQYF. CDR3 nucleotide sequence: TGTGCCAGCAGCCCAGGGAGATTGGAGACCCAGTACTTC.

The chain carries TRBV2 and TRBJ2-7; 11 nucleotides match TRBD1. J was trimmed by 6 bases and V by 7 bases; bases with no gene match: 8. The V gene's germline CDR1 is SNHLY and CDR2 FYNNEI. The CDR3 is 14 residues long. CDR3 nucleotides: TGTGCCAGCATGAGGGGACAGGGGGAAGGCGAGCAGTACTTC. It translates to CASMRGQGEGEQYF.

The CDR3 loop is CASSLDGYAGGTNTGELFF. The CDR3 coding sequence is TGTGCCAGCAGCTTGGACGGTTATGCGGGAGGAACGAACACCGGGGAGCTGTTTTTT. The genes are TRBV5-6 and TRBJ2-2; 8 bases are a match to TRBD2. CDR3 length: 19 amino acids. The trim removed 0 bases at V and 0 bases at J, leaving 10 bases unmatched. Germline V gene lookup returns CDR1 SGHDT and CDR2 YYEEEE. The variable domain in full, with the rest retrieved from reference TRBV5-6 and TRBJ2-2, is DAGVTQSPTHLIKTRGQQVTLRCSPKSGHDTVSWYQQALGQGPQFIFQYYEEEERQRGNFPDRFSGHQFPNYSSELNVNALLLGDSALYLCASSLDGYAGGTNTGELFFGEGSRLTVL.

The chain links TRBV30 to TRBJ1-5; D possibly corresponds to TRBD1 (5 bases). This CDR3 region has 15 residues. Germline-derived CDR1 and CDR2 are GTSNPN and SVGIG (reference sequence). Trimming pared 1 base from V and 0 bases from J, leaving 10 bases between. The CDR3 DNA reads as TGTGCCTGGAGTGATGGGGCGGGTAGCAATCAGCCCCAGCATTTT. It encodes CAWSDGAGSNQPQHF.

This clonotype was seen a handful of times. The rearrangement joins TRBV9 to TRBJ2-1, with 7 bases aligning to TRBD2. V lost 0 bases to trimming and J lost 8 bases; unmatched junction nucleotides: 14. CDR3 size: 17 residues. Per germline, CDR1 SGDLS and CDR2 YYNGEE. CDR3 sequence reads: CASSVAGNGRPSDEQFF. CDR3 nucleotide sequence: TGTGCCAGCAGCGTAGCTGGAAACGGGAGGCCATCGGATGAGCAGTTCTTC.

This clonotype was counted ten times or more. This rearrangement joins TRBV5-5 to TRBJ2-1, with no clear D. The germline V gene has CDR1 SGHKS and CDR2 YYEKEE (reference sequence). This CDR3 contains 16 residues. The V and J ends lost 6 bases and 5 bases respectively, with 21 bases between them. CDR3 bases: TGTGCCAGCACCAACGGCTACCTACAATCCAACAATGAGCAGTTCTTC. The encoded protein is CASTNGYLQSNNEQFF.

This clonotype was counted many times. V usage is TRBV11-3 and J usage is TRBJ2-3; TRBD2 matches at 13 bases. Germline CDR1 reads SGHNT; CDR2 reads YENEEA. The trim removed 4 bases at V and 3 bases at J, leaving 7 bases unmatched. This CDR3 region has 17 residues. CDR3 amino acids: CASSSGLAGEGTDTQYF. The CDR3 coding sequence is TGTGCCAGCAGCTCTGGACTAGCGGGAGAAGGGACAGATACGCAGTATTTT.

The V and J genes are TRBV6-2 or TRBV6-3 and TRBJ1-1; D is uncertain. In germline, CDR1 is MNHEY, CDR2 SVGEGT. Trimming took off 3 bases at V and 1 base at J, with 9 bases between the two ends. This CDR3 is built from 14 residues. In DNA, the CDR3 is TGTGCCAGCAGTTATAGGTCTCAGAACACTGAAGCTTTCTTT. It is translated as CASSYRSQNTEAFF.

The CDR3 nucleotides are TGTGCCAGCAGCTTACAGGGATTTGATCAGCCCCAGCATTTT. The encoded protein is CASSLQGFDQPQHF. The gene calls are TRBV7-9 and TRBJ1-5; D might be TRBD1 (5 bases). CDR1 is SEHNR and CDR2 is FQNEAQ in the germline V gene (reference sequence). The CDR3 spans 14 residues. The germline V and J ends were trimmed by 2 bases and 5 bases, with 10 bases remaining between them.

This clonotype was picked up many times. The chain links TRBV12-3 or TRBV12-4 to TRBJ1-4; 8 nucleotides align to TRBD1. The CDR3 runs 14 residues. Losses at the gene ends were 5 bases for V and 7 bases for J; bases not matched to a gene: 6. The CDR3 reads CASSGQGGSEKLFF. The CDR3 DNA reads TGTGCCAGCAGTGGACAGGGTGGAAGTGAAAAACTGTTTTTT.